The source of this T cell receptor beta chain is a study of Graves' ophthalmopathy and Graves' hyperthyroidism. This clonotype was detected many times. CDR1 and CDR2 from the germline V gene are DFQATT and SNEGSKA (reference sequence). Trimming took 6 bases from V and 2 from J; bases not matched to a gene: 7. This CDR3 has 14 residues. Researchers took RNA transcripts and amplified TCR beta CDR3 regions from them. RT-PCR with HTBI primers came first, then second-round multiplex PCR. TCRdb re-derived calls from the multiplex PCR reads in MiXCR, one entry per CDR3 protein. The sample gives roughly 1.1 million distinct CDR3 sequences, about 38% of which show up once; over 8.5% is in the top ten.

Sequencing was performed on peripheral blood or thyroid tissue (not recorded which). The clonotype comes from an adult man with Graves' hyperthyroidism. The chain employs TRBV20-1 and TRBJ2-7, with TRBD1 matching 10 bases. In DNA form, the CDR3 reads TGCAGTGCGAACCGGGACAGGGGAACCTACGAGCAGTACTTC. This codes for CSANRDRGTYEQYF.